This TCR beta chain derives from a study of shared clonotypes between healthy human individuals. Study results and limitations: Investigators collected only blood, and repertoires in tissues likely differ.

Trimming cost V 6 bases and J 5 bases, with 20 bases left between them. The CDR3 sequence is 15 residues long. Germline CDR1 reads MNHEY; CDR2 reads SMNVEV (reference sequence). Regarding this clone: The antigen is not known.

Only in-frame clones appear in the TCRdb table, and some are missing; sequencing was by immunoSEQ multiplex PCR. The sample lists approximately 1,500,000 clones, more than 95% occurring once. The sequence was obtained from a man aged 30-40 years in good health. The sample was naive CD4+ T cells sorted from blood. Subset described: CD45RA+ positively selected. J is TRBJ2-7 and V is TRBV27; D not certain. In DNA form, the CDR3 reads TGTGCCAGCAGATCCACCTTTGGCAGTCTTGACGAGCAGTACTTC. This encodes CASRSTFGSLDEQYF.